Below are 3 T cell receptor beta chains sequenced from a single sample in a study of T cell responses to AZD1222 COVID-19 vaccine. Sequencing was performed with immunoSEQ multiplex PCR; in TCRdb, only in-frame clones are kept and a portion is missing. The top ten hold roughly a tenth of the sample, which has roughly 150,000 clones, around 86% seen once. The sequencing here drew on peripheral blood, taken 28 days after the second AZD1222 dose. These receptor sequences come from an adult who received the AZD1222 COVID-19 vaccine.

The gene calls are TRBV10-1 and TRBJ2-1, with a weak D call TRBD2 (7 bases). The CDR3 is 16 amino acids. The V and J ends lost 5 bases and 2 bases respectively, with 16 bases between them. Germline V gene data show CDR1 as WNHNN and CDR2 as SYGVQD (reference sequence). The CDR3 nucleotides are TGCGCCAGCAGTTTGTTGTGGCGGGGGCCCTACAATGAGCAGTTCTTC. Amino acid sequence: CASSLLWRGPYNEQFF.

This chain uses TRBV2 with TRBJ2-3, with D unresolved. Germline lookup yields CDR1 SNHLY and CDR2 FYNNEI. The CDR3 is 11 amino acids. Trimming cost V 6 bases and J 6 bases, with 7 bases left between them. Here the CDR3 DNA reads TGTGCCAGCAGGTCCAGGGATACGCAGTATTTT. This sequence encodes CASRSRDTQYF.

The chain couples TRBV6-4 to TRBJ2-2; 7 bases are a match to TRBD1. Germline V gene data show CDR1 as MRHNA and CDR2 as SNTAGT. V dropped 6 bases and J dropped 3; count of bases not matched to a gene: 10. The CDR3 is 16 amino acids. As DNA, the CDR3 is TGTGCCAGCAGGACACCGGGACAGCCGTACACCGGGGAGCTGTTTTTT. Translation: CASRTPGQPYTGELFF.